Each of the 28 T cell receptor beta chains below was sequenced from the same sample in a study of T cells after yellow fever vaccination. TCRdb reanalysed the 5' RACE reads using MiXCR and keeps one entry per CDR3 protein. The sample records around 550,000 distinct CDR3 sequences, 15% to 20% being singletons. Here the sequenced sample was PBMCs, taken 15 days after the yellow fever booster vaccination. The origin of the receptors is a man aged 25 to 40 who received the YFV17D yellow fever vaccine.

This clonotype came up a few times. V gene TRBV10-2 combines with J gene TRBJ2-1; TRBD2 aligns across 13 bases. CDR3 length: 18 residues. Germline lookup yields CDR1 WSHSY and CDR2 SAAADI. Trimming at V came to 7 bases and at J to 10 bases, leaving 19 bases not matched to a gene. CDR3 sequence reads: CASKIGLAGELAEGEQFF. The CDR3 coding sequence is TGCGCCAGCAAAATTGGACTAGCGGGAGAGTTGGCGGAGGGGGAGCAGTTCTTC.

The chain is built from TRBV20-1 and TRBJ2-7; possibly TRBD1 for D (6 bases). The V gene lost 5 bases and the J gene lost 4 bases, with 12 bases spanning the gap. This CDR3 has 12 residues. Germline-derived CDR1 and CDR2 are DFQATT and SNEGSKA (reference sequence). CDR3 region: CSAPERGYEQYF. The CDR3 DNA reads TGCAGTGCTCCAGAGAGGGGGTACGAGCAGTACTTC.

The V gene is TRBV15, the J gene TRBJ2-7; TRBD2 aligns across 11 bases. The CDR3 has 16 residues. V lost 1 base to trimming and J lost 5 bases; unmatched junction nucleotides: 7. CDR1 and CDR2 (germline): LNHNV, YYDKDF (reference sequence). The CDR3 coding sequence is TGTGCCACCAGCAGAGGGTTACTAGCGGGAGATCACGAGCAGTACTTC. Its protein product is CATSRGLLAGDHEQYF.

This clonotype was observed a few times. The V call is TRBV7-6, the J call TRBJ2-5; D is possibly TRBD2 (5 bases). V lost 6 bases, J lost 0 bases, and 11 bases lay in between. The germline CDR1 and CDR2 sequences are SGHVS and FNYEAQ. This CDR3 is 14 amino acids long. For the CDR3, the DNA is TGTGCCAGCAGTCGAAGCGGCAACCAAGAGACCCAGTACTTC. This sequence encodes CASSRSGNQETQYF.

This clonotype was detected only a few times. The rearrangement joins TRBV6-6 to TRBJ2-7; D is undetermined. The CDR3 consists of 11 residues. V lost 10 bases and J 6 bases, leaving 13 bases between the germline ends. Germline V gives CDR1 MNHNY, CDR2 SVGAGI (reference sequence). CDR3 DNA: TGTGCCACCGCCGTCGAGGCCGAGCAGTACTTC. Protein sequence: CATAVEAEQYF.

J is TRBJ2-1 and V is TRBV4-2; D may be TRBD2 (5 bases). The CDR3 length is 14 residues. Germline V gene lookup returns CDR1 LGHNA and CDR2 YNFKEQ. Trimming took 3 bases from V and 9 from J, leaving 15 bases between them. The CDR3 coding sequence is TGTGCCAGCAGCCAGGAGCGGTCCTCCGGTGAGCAGTTCTTC. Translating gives CASSQERSSGEQFF.

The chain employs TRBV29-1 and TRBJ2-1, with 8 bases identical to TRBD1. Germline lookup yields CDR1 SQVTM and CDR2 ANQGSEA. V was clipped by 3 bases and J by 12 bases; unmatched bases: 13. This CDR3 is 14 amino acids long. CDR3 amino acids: CSVEWDRPGFVQFF. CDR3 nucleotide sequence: TGCAGCGTTGAGTGGGACAGGCCAGGTTTCGTGCAGTTCTTC.

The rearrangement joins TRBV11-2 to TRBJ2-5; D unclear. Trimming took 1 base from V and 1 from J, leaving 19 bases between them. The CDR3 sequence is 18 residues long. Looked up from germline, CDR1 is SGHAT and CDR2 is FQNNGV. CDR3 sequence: CASSLVHPPWTVQETQYF. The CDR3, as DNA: TGTGCCAGCAGCTTAGTTCATCCCCCCTGGACCGTCCAAGAGACCCAGTACTTC.

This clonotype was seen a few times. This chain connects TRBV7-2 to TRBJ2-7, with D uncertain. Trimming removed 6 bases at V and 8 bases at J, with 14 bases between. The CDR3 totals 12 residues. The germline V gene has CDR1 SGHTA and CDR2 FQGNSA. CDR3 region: CASSSDGGKQYF. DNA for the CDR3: TGTGCCAGCAGTTCGGACGGCGGCAAGCAGTACTTC.

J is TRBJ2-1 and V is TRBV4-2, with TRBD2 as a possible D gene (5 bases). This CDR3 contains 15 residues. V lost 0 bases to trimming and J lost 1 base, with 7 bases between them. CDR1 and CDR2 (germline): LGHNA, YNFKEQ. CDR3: CASSQDEGSYNEQFF. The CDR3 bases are TGTGCCAGCAGCCAAGATGAGGGATCCTACAATGAGCAGTTCTTC.

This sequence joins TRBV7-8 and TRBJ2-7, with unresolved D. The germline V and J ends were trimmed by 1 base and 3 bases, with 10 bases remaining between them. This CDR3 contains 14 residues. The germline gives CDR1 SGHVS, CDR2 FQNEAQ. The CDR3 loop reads CASSLEATYYEQYF. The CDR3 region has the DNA TGTGCCAGCAGCTTAGAGGCAACCTACTACGAGCAGTACTTC.

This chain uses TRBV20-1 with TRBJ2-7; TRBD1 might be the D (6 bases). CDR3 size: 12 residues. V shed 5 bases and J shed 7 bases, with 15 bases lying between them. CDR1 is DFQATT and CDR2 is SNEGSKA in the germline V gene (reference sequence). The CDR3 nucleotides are TGCAGTGCTCCGATACAGGGTCGGGAGCAGTACTTC. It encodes CSAPIQGREQYF.

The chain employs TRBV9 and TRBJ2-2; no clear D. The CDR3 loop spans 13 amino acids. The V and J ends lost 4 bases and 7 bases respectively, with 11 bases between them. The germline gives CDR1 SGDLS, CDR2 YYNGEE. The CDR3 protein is CASSPRFLGELFF. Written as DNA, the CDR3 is TGTGCCAGCAGCCCCCGATTTCTCGGGGAGCTGTTTTTT.

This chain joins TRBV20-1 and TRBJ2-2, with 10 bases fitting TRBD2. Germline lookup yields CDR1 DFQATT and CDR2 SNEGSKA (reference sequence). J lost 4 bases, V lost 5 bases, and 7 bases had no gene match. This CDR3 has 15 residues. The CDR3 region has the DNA TGCAGTGCTCCTAGCGGGAGCAGGGGCACCGGGGAGCTGTTTTTT. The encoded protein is CSAPSGSRGTGELFF.

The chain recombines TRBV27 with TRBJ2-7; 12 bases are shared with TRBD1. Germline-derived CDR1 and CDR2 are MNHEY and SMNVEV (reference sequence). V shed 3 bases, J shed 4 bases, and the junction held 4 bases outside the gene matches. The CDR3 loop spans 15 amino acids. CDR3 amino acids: CASSFGTGGLYEQYF. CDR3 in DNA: TGTGCCAGCAGTTTCGGGACAGGGGGCCTTTACGAGCAGTACTTC.

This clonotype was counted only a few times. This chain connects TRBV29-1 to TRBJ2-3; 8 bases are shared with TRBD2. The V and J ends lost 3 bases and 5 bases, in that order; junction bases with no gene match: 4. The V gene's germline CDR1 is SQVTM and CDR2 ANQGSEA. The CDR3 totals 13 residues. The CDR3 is CSVDREGLDTQYF. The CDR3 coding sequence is TGCAGCGTTGACCGGGAGGGCCTAGATACGCAGTATTTT.

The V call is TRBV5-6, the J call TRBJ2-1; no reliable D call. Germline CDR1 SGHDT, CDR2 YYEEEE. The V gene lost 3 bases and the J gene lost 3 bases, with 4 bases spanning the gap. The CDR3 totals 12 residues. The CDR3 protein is CASSWNYNEQFF. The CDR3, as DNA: TGTGCCAGCAGCTGGAACTACAATGAGCAGTTCTTC. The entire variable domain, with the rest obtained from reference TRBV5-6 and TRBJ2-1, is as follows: DAGVTQSPTHLIKTRGQQVTLRCSPKSGHDTVSWYQQALGQGPQFIFQYYEEEERQRGNFPDRFSGHQFPNYSSELNVNALLLGDSALYLCASSWNYNEQFFGPGTRLTVL.

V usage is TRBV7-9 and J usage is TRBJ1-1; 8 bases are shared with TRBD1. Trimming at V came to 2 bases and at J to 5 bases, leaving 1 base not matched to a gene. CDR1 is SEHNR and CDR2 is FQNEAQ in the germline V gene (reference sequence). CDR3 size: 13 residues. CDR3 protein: CASSLQGATEAFF. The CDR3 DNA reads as TGTGCCAGCAGCTTACAGGGGGCGACTGAAGCTTTCTTT.

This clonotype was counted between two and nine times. CDR3 nucleotide sequence: TGTGCCAGCAGCCCCTGGGACAGATCGAACACCGGGGAGCTGTTTTTT. Translating it yields CASSPWDRSNTGELFF. The rearrangement uses TRBV9 and TRBJ2-2, with 7 bases matching TRBD1. The germline gives CDR1 SGDLS, CDR2 YYNGEE. With 4 bases clipped from V and 0 bases from J, the junction kept 6 bases outside the gene matches. The CDR3 runs 16 residues.

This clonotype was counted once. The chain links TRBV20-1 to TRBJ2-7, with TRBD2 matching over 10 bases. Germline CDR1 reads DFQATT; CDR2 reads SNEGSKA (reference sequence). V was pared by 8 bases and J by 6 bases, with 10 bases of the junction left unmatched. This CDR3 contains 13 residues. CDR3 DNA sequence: TGCAGTCCCGGGGCGGCTAGCGGGAGCGAGCAGTACTTC. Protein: CSPGAASGSEQYF.

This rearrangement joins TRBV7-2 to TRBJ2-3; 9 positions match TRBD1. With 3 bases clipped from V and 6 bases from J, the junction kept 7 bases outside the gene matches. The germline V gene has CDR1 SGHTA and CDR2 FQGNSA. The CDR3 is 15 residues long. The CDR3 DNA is TGTGCCAGCAGCTTTCTAGGACAGGGGCGGGATACGCAGTATTTT. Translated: CASSFLGQGRDTQYF.

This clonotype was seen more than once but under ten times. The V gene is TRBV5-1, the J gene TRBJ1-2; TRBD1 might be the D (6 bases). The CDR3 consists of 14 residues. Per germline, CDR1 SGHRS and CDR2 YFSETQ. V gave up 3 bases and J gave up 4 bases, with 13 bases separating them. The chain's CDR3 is CASSYEGHTYGYTF. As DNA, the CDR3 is TGCGCCAGCAGCTACGAGGGACATACCTATGGCTACACCTTC.

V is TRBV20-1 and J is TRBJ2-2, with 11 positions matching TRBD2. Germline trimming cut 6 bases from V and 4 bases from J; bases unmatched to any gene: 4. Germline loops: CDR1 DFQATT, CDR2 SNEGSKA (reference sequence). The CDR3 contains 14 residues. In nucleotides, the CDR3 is TGCAGTGCACTAGCGGGAGAGGGCACCGGGGAGCTGTTTTTT. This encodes CSALAGEGTGELFF.

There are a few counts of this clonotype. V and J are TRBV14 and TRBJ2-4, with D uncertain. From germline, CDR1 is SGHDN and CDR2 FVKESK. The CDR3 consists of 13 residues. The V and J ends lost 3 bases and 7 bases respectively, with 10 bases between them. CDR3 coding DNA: TGTGCCAGCAGCCAGGCCTCTAGTAACATTCAGTACTTC. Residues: CASSQASSNIQYF.

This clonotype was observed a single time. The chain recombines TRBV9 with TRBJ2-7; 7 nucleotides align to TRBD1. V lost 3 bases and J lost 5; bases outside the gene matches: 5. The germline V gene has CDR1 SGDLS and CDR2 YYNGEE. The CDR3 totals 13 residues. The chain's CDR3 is CASSETGWDEQYF. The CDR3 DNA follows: TGTGCCAGCAGCGAGACAGGGTGGGACGAGCAGTACTTC.

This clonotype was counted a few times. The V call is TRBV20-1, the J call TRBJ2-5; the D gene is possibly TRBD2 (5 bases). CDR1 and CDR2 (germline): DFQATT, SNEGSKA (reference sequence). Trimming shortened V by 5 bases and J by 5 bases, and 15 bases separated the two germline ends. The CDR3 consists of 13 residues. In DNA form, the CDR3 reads TGCAGTGCTTCTGGACTCGGCGGGGAGACCCAGTACTTC. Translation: CSASGLGGETQYF.

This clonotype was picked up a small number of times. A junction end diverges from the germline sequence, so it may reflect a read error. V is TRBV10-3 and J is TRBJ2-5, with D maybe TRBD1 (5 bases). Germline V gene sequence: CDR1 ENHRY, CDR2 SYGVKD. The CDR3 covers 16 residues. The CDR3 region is CAISESWRQKREAQYF. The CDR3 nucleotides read TGTGCCATCAGTGAGTCTTGGAGACAGAAAAGAGAGGCCCAGTACTTC.

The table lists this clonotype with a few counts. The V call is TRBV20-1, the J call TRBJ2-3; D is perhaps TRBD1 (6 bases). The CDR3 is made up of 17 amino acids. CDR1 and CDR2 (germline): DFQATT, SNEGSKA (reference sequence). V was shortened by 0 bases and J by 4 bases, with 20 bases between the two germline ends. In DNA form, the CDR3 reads TGCAGTGCTAGAGACTGGGTCCCGGGACACGGGGCAGATACGCAGTATTTT. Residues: CSARDWVPGHGADTQYF.